This T cell receptor (beta chain) was profiled in a study of cytomegalovirus exposure and HLA in healthy donors (dated by TCRdb to the late 2010s). Regarding the complete study: In an earlier analysis of under 600 of the donors, 250 to 350 Gb of sequence data and 117 million unique TCR beta sequences from about 179 million T cells were reported. Genome-wide SNP genotypes for about 65% of the roughly 700 donors were used in a later genetic analysis, which treated that subset as a discovery cohort. Along with the roughly 670-subject first cohort, a separate validation cohort of over a hundred different subjects was used. To decide whether each TCR beta V gene segment behaved as functional or pseudogenic, an earlier analysis of 587 of the donors relied on high-throughput TCR beta sequencing. A later analysis re-analyzed previously published TCR beta repertoires from 500 to 700 donors and added high-resolution HLA genotyping to study TCR occurrence patterns. Typing coverage differed by locus: A, B, C, DRB1 and DQB1 were typed in roughly 620-640 donors, DQA1 in about 560, DPA1 in roughly 590, and DPB1 in 400 to 490. All discovery cohort repertoires had been generated on a single sequencing platform. The study was designed to test whether signatures of past pathogen exposure could be identified by cataloging public T cell receptors. Rather than drawing on any new phenotypic data, the later analysis identified candidate immune exposures from TCR beta sequences and the way those sequences occurred across donors. Approximately 300 gigabases of sequencing data and approximately 92 million unique TCR sequences made up an early release that covered some 640 HLA-typed donors. The study profiled the T cell repertoires of hundreds of subjects by immunosequencing and related them to cytomegalovirus serostatus. The study combined high-throughput TCR immunosequencing, statistical association of individual TCRs with disease status, and machine learning to predict cytomegalovirus infection status. The genetic ancestry cluster associated with self-reported Caucasian donors included 70% to 85% of the roughly 380 genotyped donors. HLA typing included class I and class II loci at four-digit resolution. Among roughly 370 genotyped donors of the cohort, an average of around 240,000 unique TCR beta nucleotide sequences were sequenced per donor, roughly 18% of them non-productive. Donor age, sex, ethnicity and CMV serostatus were compiled together with the repertoire data. Four to six DR-DQ haplotypes were handled as single units for association and clustering, since linkage in the cohort was strong. Overall results and qualifications from the work: Specific HLA alleles were associated with some 15,000 TCR beta sequences at a false discovery rate of 0.05 in a later analysis. In a later analysis, the rate of TCR association differed among HLA loci, with DRB1 alleles having the most associated TCRs and HLA-C alleles having the fewest. A cluster of highly shared sequence variants was judged likely to be a technical artifact of the sequencing pipeline. In the study, some 160 TCR beta chains were listed as associated with cytomegalovirus. In a later genetic analysis, a missense DCLRE1C variant was associated with V-gene and J-gene trimming of TCR beta chains, and the association was replicated in an independent cohort. The earlier analysis of some 560 of the donors excluded fewer than 20 rarely observed V segments, including chromosome 9 orphons, because counts were too low. CMV serostatus was the only immune exposure information available for the cohort. Because the 87-base-pair reads could not distinguish some IMGT-functional V segments, including TRBV6-2 and TRBV6-3, those segments were excluded. This cohort had only TCR beta chains sequenced, and the lack of alpha or paired-chain data limited which features could be detected. The presence/absence analyses assumed that sequencing depth was roughly uniform across donors, and that assumption may not be true. When HLA alleles, especially DR and DQ, strongly co-occurred, TCR associations were difficult to assign to individual alleles. In vitro tests confirmed that a few of the cytomegalovirus-associated TCR beta chains recognize cytomegalovirus antigens. A further reported finding was that TCR beta sequences accurately predicted the HLA-A and HLA-B alleles for most subjects in the first cohort. Across donors, most TCR sequences were observed very rarely, whereas some public TCRs were present in many individuals. In an earlier analysis of more than 500 of the donors, most TCR beta V segments appeared in productive rearrangements about 90% or about 30% of the time, broadly matching IMGT annotations. According to a later analysis, most CMV-associated TCR beta chains appeared to be HLA-restricted, and the HLA associations seemed to be driven largely by CMV exposure. In both the original and validation cohorts, the classifier was reported to diagnose cytomegalovirus status with high specificity and sensitivity. In a later genetic analysis, fewer N-insertions in productive TCRs were reported among donors in an Asian-associated ancestry cluster than the roughly 700-donor mean. The authors suggested that the approach could potentially be generalized to other disease states and immunological phenotypes. Correlated functional status among segregating V segments might reflect linkage disequilibrium, but an unknown experimental factor could not be ruled out. In a later analysis, HLA-associated TCR beta chains showed more clonal expansion and lower generation probabilities than non-associated chains that were equally common. Because HLA typing was missing for some donors at each locus, association tests included only the typed subset. In a later analysis, several top co-occurrence clusters were reported to appear linked to parvovirus B19, influenza, CMV and Epstein-Barr virus.

The cohort was made up of around 720 healthy bone marrow donors. Cohort members were all nominally healthy when sampled, although unrecorded immune exposures were likely present. The donor tested CMV seronegative and was one of the 352 seronegative cohort members. Each donor provided a peripheral blood sample, and peripheral blood mononuclear cells were used for TCR beta sequencing. The Qiagen DNeasy Blood Extraction Kit was used to extract genomic DNA from the blood cell samples. With regard to this clone: Its cognate antigen has yet to be identified. No clone much larger than this one lies a single base away; base qualities are absent.

Library method: the immunoSEQ multiplex PCR assay. A mixture of 60 forward primers for TCR Vbeta segments and 13 reverse primers for TCR Jbeta segments was used in the multiplex PCR. The CDR3 region of rearranged TCR beta genes was amplified from genomic DNA by a multiplex PCR assay. On the Illumina HiSeq System, the amplified TCR beta libraries were sequenced as 87-base-pair reads. Per the authors' processing: Across the 670 or so repertoires, a later analysis counted roughly 84 million unique TCR beta chains, 9 million to 14 million of which were shared by at least two donors. A nearest-neighbor algorithm error-corrected the raw reads and collapsed the reads into unique sequences, merging closely related sequences to remove PCR and sequencing errors. To assign V, D and J gene segments, CDR3 sequences were aligned to IMGT reference sequences. Each retained sequence needed at least a six-nucleotide match to both a V gene segment and a J gene segment. A rearrangement was called productive if the CDR3 had no stop codons and remained in frame with V and J, and every other rearrangement was called non-productive. Following IMGT convention, CDR3 was defined as the stretch from the second conserved V-encoded cysteine up to the conserved J-encoded phenylalanine. Sequences without an unambiguous match to a single V gene segment were excluded from the earlier analysis of about 600 of the donors. An earlier analysis of some 500 of the donors classified V segments as functional when productive rearrangements were above 56.7% and as segregating when the standard deviation between donors was above 5%. A statistical classification framework was built to diagnose cytomegalovirus status from the catalog of TCR beta chain sequences. A later analysis assigned V and J genes by comparing TCR nucleotide sequences with IMGT/GENE-DB human TR gene sequences. A later analysis assigned CDR3 sequences and most-parsimonious VDJ recombination scenarios with the TCRdist pipeline. In a later analysis, each TCR beta chain was defined by its CDR3 amino acid sequence together with its V-gene family, and reads lacking a unique V-gene family were excluded. To address suspected cross-contamination and a sequencing artifact, a later analysis removed a few hundred highly shared, low-generation-probability nucleotide sequences. In a later analysis, a clonal expansion index for each public chain was calculated from normalized within-repertoire ranks of inferred template counts. Generation probabilities in a later analysis came from a VDJ recombination model fitted to out-of-frame rearrangements, and those results were checked against IGoR. In a later analysis, TCR-TCR, TCR-HLA and TCR-CMV co-occurrence was scored with hypergeometric tests, and a repertoire-size bias correction was applied to TCR pairs. In a later analysis, false discovery rates were estimated by permuting HLA or CMV assignments 20 times. In a later analysis, co-occurring TCRs were grouped using DBSCAN, with TCRdist sequence similarity added in when clustering inside HLA-allele-positive subsets. Co-occurrence clustering excluded repertoires with fewer than 30,000 or more than 120,000 public chains, plus five with anomalous nucleotide sharing. Sourced from immuneACCESS, this table was stored by TCRdb with only in-frame sequences that have V and J called. A share of the clones is absent; for the studies checked, an unresolved V gene accounts for under half, and the remainder has no known explanation. V, J and clone size reflect that table, while D and trimming were determined from the DNA. The sample table contains more than 150,000 clones; only one count was recorded for around 80% of them. The top ten hold approximately 1.4% of the sample.

Via the germline V gene, CDR1 is WSHSY and CDR2 SAAADI. Spanning cysteine to phenylalanine, the CDR3 consists of 12 amino acids. Only the CDR3 DNA stays, 36 bases, in frame from base 1. The junction carries 9 bases between V and J, which are trimmed by 5 bases and 6 bases respectively. This chain is built from TRBV10-2 and TRBJ2-3; the D segment could be TRBD1, given 6 matching bases. Sample: PBMCs. This clonotype was obtained from a man aged 18 to 35 in good health and CMV-seronegative. CDR3 reads: CASSFTGDTQYF. In nucleotide form, the sequence is TGCGCCAGCAGTTTCACAGGGGATACGCAGTATTTT.